This TCR beta chain was sequenced for a study of T cell responses to AZD1222 COVID-19 vaccine. Whole-study findings and limits: Close to half of spike-specific TCRs reportedly recognize unmutated variant regions.

Generated by immunoSEQ multiplex PCR, the TCRdb table keeps only in-frame clones and is missing some. The table has more than 150,000 clones, 90% to 95% seen once; the top ten hold more than 1.5%. In regard to this clone: The antigen remains undetermined.

Whether given at about 4 or about 12 weeks, second doses were pooled. The receptor was derived from an adult who received the AZD1222 COVID-19 vaccine. This sample comprised peripheral blood, obtained 28 days after the second AZD1222 dose.

The CDR3 bases are TGCAGTGCTAGTAAGGGGGAGTACGAGCAGTACTTC. Translating gives CSASKGEYEQYF. J is TRBJ2-7 and V is TRBV20-1, with D maybe TRBD1 (6 bases). The CDR3 is made up of 12 amino acids. Germline values: CDR1 DFQATT, CDR2 SNEGSKA (reference sequence). Trimming pared 3 bases from V and 4 bases from J, leaving 10 bases between.